The 10 T cell receptor beta chains reported below all come from one sample, sequenced in a study of cytomegalovirus exposure and HLA in healthy donors. Researchers ran the PCR with 60 Vbeta and 13 Jbeta primers. Produced via immunoSEQ multiplex PCR; TCRdb's table is partial and in-frame only. The table shows 75,000 to 100,000 clones, with around 69% occurring only once. Sequenced sample: PBMCs. These receptors all come from a woman aged 55-70 years in good health and CMV-seropositive.

The rearrangement uses TRBV19 and TRBJ2-5, with 11 positions matching TRBD1. Trimming cost V 6 bases and J 7 bases; bases outside gene matches: 10. The CDR3 has 15 residues. The germline gives CDR1 LNHDA, CDR2 SQIVND (reference sequence). CDR3 sequence reads: CASSPRGQGEGTQYF. The CDR3 nucleotides read TGTGCCAGTAGCCCGAGGGGACAGGGGGAGGGGACCCAGTACTTC.

The V gene is TRBV6-1, the J gene TRBJ2-7, with 10 bases lining up with TRBD1. CDR1 is MNHNS, CDR2 SASEGT, per germline. The CDR3 contains 15 residues. Trimming at V came to 7 bases and at J to 6 bases, leaving 12 bases not matched to a gene. CDR3 amino acids: CASNPVWDRGGEQYF. DNA for the CDR3: TGTGCCAGCAACCCTGTCTGGGACAGGGGAGGCGAGCAGTACTTC.

This clone appeared once. The chain uses TRBV29-1 and TRBJ2-7; D possibly corresponds to TRBD1 (6 bases). CDR1 SQVTM and CDR2 ANQGSEA come from the germline V gene. V shed 4 bases and J shed 4 bases, with 14 bases lying between them. CDR3 length: 13 residues. The CDR3 DNA reads as TGCAGCGTTGGTACAGGGAAAGGGTACGAGCAGTACTTC. This sequence encodes CSVGTGKGYEQYF.

The V and J genes are TRBV7-9 and TRBJ2-3; D remains ambiguous. The CDR3 covers 12 residues. V shed 4 bases and J shed 6 bases, with 8 bases lying between them. Germline V gene data show CDR1 as SEHNR and CDR2 as FQNEAQ (reference sequence). As DNA, the CDR3 is TGTGCCAGCAGCTCCTTCAGGGATACGCAGTATTTT. This translates into CASSSFRDTQYF.

The chain is built from TRBV2 and TRBJ2-3, with D possibly being TRBD2 (5 bases). V was clipped by 2 bases and J by 5 bases, with 14 bases between them. Germline V CDR1 and CDR2: SNHLY, FYNNEI. CDR3 length: 15 amino acids. The CDR3 region has the DNA TGTGCCAGCAGTGAATGGGAGCCCCGAGTAGATACGCAGTATTTT. It translates to CASSEWEPRVDTQYF.

This clone is medium-sized (0.01 to 0.1%). The V and J genes are TRBV5-1 and TRBJ2-3; possible D gene TRBD2, 6 bases. The CDR3 loop spans 15 amino acids. V was shortened by 1 base and J by 2 bases, with 11 bases between the two germline ends. The germline CDR1 and CDR2 sequences are SGHRS and YFSETQ. CDR3 bases: TGCGCCAGCAGCTTGTTAGCGGAATACACAGATACGCAGTATTTT. Its protein product is CASSLLAEYTDTQYF.

The chain uses TRBV19 and TRBJ1-2, with 9 bases lining up with TRBD1. The CDR3 is 17 amino acids. Germline V CDR1 and CDR2: LNHDA, SQIVND (reference sequence). With V trimmed by 7 bases and J by 4 bases, 16 bases remained unmatched. CDR3 in DNA: TGTGCCAGTACCGGGACAGGGATCAGCCTTTTTCGCTATGGCTACACCTTC. This sequence encodes CASTGTGISLFRYGYTF.

The V call is TRBV11-2, the J call TRBJ2-7; D unresolved. The germline CDR1 and CDR2 sequences are SGHAT and FQNNGV. There are 13 residues in the CDR3. V was clipped by 4 bases and J by 0 bases, with 7 bases between them. The CDR3 region is CASSSLLSYEQYF. In nucleotides, the CDR3 is TGTGCCAGCAGCTCCCTCCTCTCCTACGAGCAGTACTTC. Full variable domain (outside the CDR3, taken from reference TRBV11-2 and TRBJ2-7): EAGVAQSPRYKIIEKRQSVAFWCNPISGHATLYWYQQILGQGPKLLIQFQNNGVVDDSQLPKDRFSAERLKGVDSTLKIQPAKLEDSAVYLCASSSLLSYEQYFGPGTRLTVT.

The V gene is TRBV19, the J gene TRBJ1-5; D is unclear. From germline, CDR1 is LNHDA and CDR2 SQIVND (reference sequence). This CDR3 has 15 amino acids. The V gene lost 7 bases and the J gene lost 6 bases, with 19 bases spanning the gap. The CDR3 bases are TGTGCCAGTACCACAAGGCCCAGATCGGGTCAGCCCCAGCATTTT. Its protein product is CASTTRPRSGQPQHF.

This clone was observed a single time. The chain recombines TRBV2 with TRBJ1-5; a weak D match, TRBD1 (5 bases). There are 15 residues in the CDR3. CDR1 and CDR2 (germline): SNHLY, FYNNEI. V lost 6 bases and J 0 bases, leaving 12 bases between the germline ends. The CDR3 sequence is CASRATAYSNQPQHF. CDR3 bases: TGTGCCAGCAGAGCGACAGCTTATAGCAATCAGCCCCAGCATTTT.